The rows below give T cell receptor beta chains drawn from one sample of a study of T cells in Graves' hyperthyroidism and ophthalmopathy. TCRdb redid the calling of the multiplex PCR reads with MiXCR, one entry per CDR3 protein. The data contain more than 300,000 distinct CDR3 sequences, roughly 18% of them singletons. Input material: blood. The receptors originated from a man aged 18 to 35 with Graves' ophthalmopathy. Both conserved end residues are part of each CDR3.

v_call cdr3_aa
TRBV9 CASSLGRHLSTDTQYF
TRBV11-2 CASMDGSSYNSPLHF
TRBV6-1 CASSEGRYSNQPQHF
TRBV19 CASSIGTGIPTSYVEQYF
TRBV18 CASSPGTMDQPQHF
TRBV13 CASSLAYGNTEAFF
TRBV27 CASTELASRDTQYF
TRBV9 CASSTGQDANTGELFF
TRBV27 CASSVSDSYGYTF
TRBV28 CASSRRDGVSPLHF
TRBV6-2/TRBV6-3 CASRGYEQYF
TRBV7-9 CASSQPWDEQFF
TRBV2 CASQGGLDGYTF
TRBV12-3/TRBV12-4 CASSPGTGVGGYTF
TRBV2 CASSEGRSGNTIYF
TRBV3-1 CASSQDGQVNQPQHF
TRBV15 CATSRGGQLKTQYF
TRBV6-5 CASSYLRAGIFNQPQHF
TRBV6-2/TRBV6-3 CASSYMAGGSVGNQPQHF
TRBV9 CASSAPRAPNGGNTIYF
TRBV6-2/TRBV6-3 CASSQGASNQPQHF
TRBV10-3 CAISVGGTGNSPLHF
TRBV5-1 CASSWTSGADDTQYF
TRBV12-3/TRBV12-4 CASSTAGEWSGSRDTQYF